A selection of T cell receptor beta chains follows, all from one sample in a study of vaccination and CD4 T cells after COVID-19. From the PCR reads, TCRdb called clonotypes with MiXCR, one entry per CDR3 protein. Here the sample spans fewer than 13,000 distinct CDR3 sequences, 25% to 35% being singletons. Their target antigens are unknown. Source material: CD4+ T cells from blood, cultured in vitro. All receptors come from a human donor in good health. Each CDR3 is given with its conserved first and last residue. A D gene is named only where the DNA matches it firmly. Clone size is stated in some rows and not others, as once, few, many or a class when expanded.

v_call: TRBV14; j_call: TRBJ2-5; clone_size: NA; d_call: NA; cdr3_nt: TGTGCCAGCAGCCAAGGGCGGGATTACCAAGAGACCCAGTACTTC; cdr3_aa: CASSQGRDYQETQYF
v_call: TRBV7-3; j_call: TRBJ2-7; clone_size: NA; d_call: NA; cdr3_nt: TGTGCCAGCAGCCCTGGTACAGGCGAGCAGTACTTC; cdr3_aa: CASSPGTGEQYF
v_call: TRBV5-4; j_call: TRBJ2-5; clone_size: NA; d_call: TRBD1; cdr3_nt: TGTGCCAGCACCACAGGGGGGACCCAAGAGACCCAGTACTTC; cdr3_aa: CASTTGGTQETQYF
v_call: TRBV7-8; j_call: TRBJ1-5; clone_size: NA; d_call: NA; cdr3_nt: TGTGCCAGCAGCTCCCCGGGGATTTATCAGCCCCAGCATTTT; cdr3_aa: CASSSPGIYQPQHF
v_call: TRBV2; j_call: TRBJ2-7; clone_size: NA; d_call: TRBD2; cdr3_nt: TGTGCCAGCAGTGAGGGACTAGCGGGAGTCGCCGAGCAGTACTTC; cdr3_aa: CASSEGLAGVAEQYF
v_call: TRBV20-1; j_call: TRBJ1-3; clone_size: NA; d_call: NA; cdr3_nt: TGCAGTGCTAGAGATTCCTGGGGACGGGGGAGAAACACCATATATTTT; cdr3_aa: CSARDSWGRGRNTIYF
v_call: TRBV6-1; j_call: TRBJ2-1; clone_size: NA; d_call: NA; cdr3_nt: TGTGCCAGCAGTAAGGCAGTCAATGAGCAGTTCTTC; cdr3_aa: CASSKAVNEQFF
v_call: TRBV25-1; j_call: TRBJ1-6; clone_size: NA; d_call: NA; cdr3_nt: TGTGCCAGCAGTGAATTTGGGAATTCACCCCTCCACTTT; cdr3_aa: CASSEFGNSPLHF
v_call: TRBV20-1; j_call: TRBJ1-1; clone_size: NA; d_call: NA; cdr3_nt: TGCAGTGCTAGAGATAGGCGGGGCACGAACACTGAAGCTTTCTTT; cdr3_aa: CSARDRRGTNTEAFF
v_call: TRBV7-7; j_call: TRBJ2-7; clone_size: NA; d_call: NA; cdr3_nt: TGTGCTAGCAGCTTAGGGACACAAGGCGAGCAGTACTTC; cdr3_aa: CASSLGTQGEQYF
v_call: TRBV20-1; j_call: TRBJ1-4; clone_size: NA; d_call: NA; cdr3_nt: TGCAGTGCTCACCGGGACGGAGCTGAAAAACTGTTTTTT; cdr3_aa: CSAHRDGAEKLFF
v_call: TRBV7-2; j_call: TRBJ2-3; clone_size: NA; d_call: TRBD1; cdr3_nt: TGTGCCAGCAGCAAGGACAGGGGGGACACAGATACGCAGTATTTT; cdr3_aa: CASSKDRGDTDTQYF
v_call: TRBV6-1; j_call: TRBJ1-5; clone_size: NA; d_call: NA; cdr3_nt: TGTGCCAGTTCGAGAGTTCGCAATCAGCCCCAGCATTTT; cdr3_aa: CASSRVRNQPQHF
v_call: TRBV6-5; j_call: TRBJ1-1; clone_size: few; d_call: NA; cdr3_nt: TGTGCCAGCAGTTTTGAGTCCTACCGGAACACTGAAGCTTTCTTT; cdr3_aa: CASSFESYRNTEAFF
v_call: TRBV14; j_call: TRBJ2-1; clone_size: NA; d_call: NA; cdr3_nt: TGTGCCAGCAGCCCCTCGTGGGCAGGGGTTTACAATGAGCAGTTCTTC; cdr3_aa: CASSPSWAGVYNEQFF
v_call: TRBV7-9; j_call: TRBJ2-3; clone_size: few; d_call: NA; cdr3_nt: TGTGCCAGCAGCTTAGGACGAGGCCCCTCCGCCACAGATACGCAGTATTTT; cdr3_aa: CASSLGRGPSATDTQYF
v_call: TRBV18; j_call: TRBJ2-5; clone_size: NA; d_call: NA; cdr3_nt: TGTGCCAGCTCACCCGGGGCCAAAGAGACCCAGTACTTC; cdr3_aa: CASSPGAKETQYF
v_call: TRBV20-1; j_call: TRBJ2-7; clone_size: NA; d_call: NA; cdr3_nt: TGCAGTGCTAGAGATCCGAACGGGAGAGGCTACGAGCAGTACTTC; cdr3_aa: CSARDPNGRGYEQYF
v_call: TRBV14; j_call: TRBJ2-7; clone_size: NA; d_call: TRBD1; cdr3_nt: TGTGCCACCCACCGGGACAGGGTCTCCTACGAGCAGTACTTC; cdr3_aa: CATHRDRVSYEQYF
v_call: TRBV10-3; j_call: TRBJ2-7; clone_size: few; d_call: TRBD2; cdr3_nt: TGTGCCATCAGTGAGCCACTAGCGGGAGGATCAGTTGGGTACGAGCAGTACTTC; cdr3_aa: CAISEPLAGGSVGYEQYF
v_call: TRBV19; j_call: TRBJ2-2; clone_size: NA; d_call: NA; cdr3_nt: TGTGCCAGTAGTGCCGGTCCCGGGGAGCTGTTTTTT; cdr3_aa: CASSAGPGELFF
v_call: TRBV7-6; j_call: TRBJ2-1; clone_size: few; d_call: NA; cdr3_nt: TGTGCCAGCAGCTTAGTTTCCCCCCCCGGCGGAGGCCGGGGATGGGAGCAGTTCTTC; cdr3_aa: CASSLVSPPGGGRGWEQFF
v_call: TRBV28; j_call: TRBJ2-3; clone_size: NA; d_call: NA; cdr3_nt: TGTGCCAGCAGTTTTGCTAACACAGATACGCAGTATTTT; cdr3_aa: CASSFANTDTQYF
v_call: TRBV4-2; j_call: TRBJ1-1; clone_size: few; d_call: NA; cdr3_nt: TGTGCCAGCAGCCAAGCATCAAGGACTGAAGCTTTCTTT; cdr3_aa: CASSQASRTEAFF
v_call: TRBV20-1; j_call: TRBJ2-2; clone_size: few; d_call: NA; cdr3_nt: TGCAGTGCTAGGCCTGGAGGCGGGGAGCTGTTTTTT; cdr3_aa: CSARPGGGELFF
v_call: TRBV10-3; j_call: TRBJ1-1; clone_size: few; d_call: NA; cdr3_nt: TGTGCCATCAGCGCCGAAGGGGGGGGGACTGAAGCTTTCTTT; cdr3_aa: CAISAEGGGTEAFF
v_call: TRBV10-3; j_call: TRBJ1-2; clone_size: NA; d_call: NA; cdr3_nt: TGTGCCATCAGCCCTGGGTCAGGGCCTGGCTACACCTTC; cdr3_aa: CAISPGSGPGYTF
v_call: TRBV7-6; j_call: TRBJ2-5; clone_size: NA; d_call: TRBD2; cdr3_nt: TGTGCCAGCAGTTACATAGCGGGATCTCAAGAGACCCAGTACTTC; cdr3_aa: CASSYIAGSQETQYF
v_call: TRBV20-1; j_call: TRBJ2-5; clone_size: medium-sized; d_call: TRBD1; cdr3_nt: TGCAGTGCCCAGGGACAGGGGGACCAAGAGACCCAGTACTTC; cdr3_aa: CSAQGQGDQETQYF
v_call: TRBV4-1; j_call: TRBJ1-1; clone_size: NA; d_call: NA; cdr3_nt: TGCGCCAGCAGCCAAGATACCGCCCTTGAAGCTTTCTTT; cdr3_aa: CASSQDTALEAFF
v_call: TRBV28; j_call: TRBJ1-5; clone_size: few; d_call: NA; cdr3_nt: TGTGCCAGCAGTTTTCCCCCGGGAGGCAATCAGCCCCAGCATTTT; cdr3_aa: CASSFPPGGNQPQHF
v_call: TRBV6-1; j_call: TRBJ2-1; clone_size: NA; d_call: TRBD2; cdr3_nt: TGTGCCAGCTGCTTGACTAGCGGGACGTACAATGAGCAGTTCTTC; cdr3_aa: CASCLTSGTYNEQFF
v_call: TRBV19; j_call: TRBJ2-3; clone_size: NA; d_call: NA; cdr3_nt: TGTGCCAGTAGTTCGGGGGTAGGCGGCACAGATACGCAGTATTTT; cdr3_aa: CASSSGVGGTDTQYF
v_call: TRBV7-3; j_call: TRBJ1-2; clone_size: NA; d_call: NA; cdr3_nt: TGTGCCAGCAGCAACAGGGAAGGTAATGGCTACACCTTC; cdr3_aa: CASSNREGNGYTF
v_call: TRBV15; j_call: TRBJ1-1; clone_size: NA; d_call: NA; cdr3_nt: TGTGCCACCAGCACAGGGGAAAAGCACACTGAAGCTTTCTTT; cdr3_aa: CATSTGEKHTEAFF
v_call: TRBV6-1; j_call: TRBJ2-7; clone_size: NA; d_call: NA; cdr3_nt: TGTGCCAGCAGTCTACTTCGGAGCGGGCGATTCTCCTACGAGCAGTACTTC; cdr3_aa: CASSLLRSGRFSYEQYF